This T cell receptor beta chain derives from a study of OX40 agonist ivuxolimab in advanced cancers. Study background: Averaging around 60 years in age, with a range of roughly 23 to 85, the cohort was approximately 83% male. Study-level points and caveats: Partial responders receiving 0.1-3.0 mg/kg showed among the lowest clonal expansion. Blood T cells, both CD4+ and CD8+, expanded clonally by week 6 at 0.1 to 3.0 mg/kg.

This clone was found once. Its target is not known. Germline V gene lookup returns CDR1 MNHNS and CDR2 SASEGT. Trimming removed 6 bases from V and 5 bases from J; junction bases left unmatched: 0. The CDR3 spans 12 residues. The data were produced by immunoSEQ multiplex PCR, yet TCRdb's version contains in-frame clones alone and is incomplete. The repertoire holds tens of thousands of clones, with about 91% as singletons. This TCR was recovered from an adult with an advanced solid tumor such as melanoma, head and neck, liver or kidney cancer. This chain links TRBV6-1 with TRBJ2-2, with TRBD2 matching 7 bases. The source was CD4+ or CD8+ T cells sorted from blood, collected in a trial of the OX40 agonist ivuxolimab. The CDR3 is CASSGRTGELFF. CDR3 bases: TGTGCCAGCAGCGGGAGGACCGGGGAGCTGTTTTTT.